The table lists the clone carrying this T cell receptor beta chain with a count of one. Participants were aged roughly 18 to 90 years from around 24 US areas. The record originates from a study of blood T cell repertoires in COVID-19. The CDR3 runs to 13 residues. Looked up from germline, CDR1 is SGDLS and CDR2 is YYNGEE. The J segment lost 9 bases and the V segment lost 1 base, leaving 3 bases of the junction unmatched. The repertoire was sequenced with immunoSEQ multiplex PCR; TCRdb's copy has only in-frame clones and lacks some. The table has under 200,000 clones, 65% to 85% seen once. This TCR was sampled from a woman aged 60 to 75 who had recovered from COVID-19. The chain recombines TRBV9 with TRBJ1-5, with 8 bases fitting TRBD1. Sequencing was done on a sample of PBMCs or T cells enriched from blood (not recorded which). Here the CDR3 reads CASSVTDRGPQHF. CDR3 DNA: TGTGCCAGCAGCGTAACCGACAGGGGGCCCCAGCATTTT.